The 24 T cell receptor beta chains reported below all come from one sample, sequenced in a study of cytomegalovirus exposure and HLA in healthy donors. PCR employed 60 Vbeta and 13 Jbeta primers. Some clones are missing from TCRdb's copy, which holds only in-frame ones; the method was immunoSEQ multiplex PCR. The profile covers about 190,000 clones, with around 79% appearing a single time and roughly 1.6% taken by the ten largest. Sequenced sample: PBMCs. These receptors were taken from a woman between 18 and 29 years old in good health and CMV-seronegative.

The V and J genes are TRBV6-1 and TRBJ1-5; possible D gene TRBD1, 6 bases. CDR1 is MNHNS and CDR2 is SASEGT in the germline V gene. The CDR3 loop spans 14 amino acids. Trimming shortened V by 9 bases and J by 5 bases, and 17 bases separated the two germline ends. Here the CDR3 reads CASNGQTRHQPQHF. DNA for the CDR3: TGTGCCAGTAATGGACAGACGCGTCATCAGCCCCAGCATTTT.

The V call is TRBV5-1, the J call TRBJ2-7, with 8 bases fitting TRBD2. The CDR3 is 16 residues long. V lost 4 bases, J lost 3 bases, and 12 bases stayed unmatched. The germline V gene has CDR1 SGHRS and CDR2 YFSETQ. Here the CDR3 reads CASSQGGSGGLYEQYF. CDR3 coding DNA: TGCGCCAGCAGCCAAGGGGGGAGCGGGGGTCTCTACGAGCAGTACTTC.

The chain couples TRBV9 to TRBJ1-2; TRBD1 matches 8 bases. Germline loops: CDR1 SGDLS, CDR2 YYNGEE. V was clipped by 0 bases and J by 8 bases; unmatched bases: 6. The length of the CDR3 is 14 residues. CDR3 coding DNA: TGTGCCAGCAGCGTAGGTTTGACAGGGGTCGGCTACACCTTC. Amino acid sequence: CASSVGLTGVGYTF.

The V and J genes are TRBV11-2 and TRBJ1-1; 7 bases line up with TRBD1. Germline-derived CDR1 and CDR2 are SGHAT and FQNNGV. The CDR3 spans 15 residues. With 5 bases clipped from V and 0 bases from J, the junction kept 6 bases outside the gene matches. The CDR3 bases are TGTGCCAGCAGCCATTACCAGGGGGTGAACACTGAAGCTTTCTTT. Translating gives CASSHYQGVNTEAFF.

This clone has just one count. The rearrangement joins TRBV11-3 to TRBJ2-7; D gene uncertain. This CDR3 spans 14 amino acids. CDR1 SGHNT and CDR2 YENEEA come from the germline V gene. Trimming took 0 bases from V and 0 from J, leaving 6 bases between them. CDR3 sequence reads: CASSLDQYSYEQYF. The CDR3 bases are TGTGCCAGCAGCTTAGACCAGTACTCCTACGAGCAGTACTTC. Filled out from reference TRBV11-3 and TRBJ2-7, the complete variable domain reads EAGVVQSPRYKIIEKKQPVAFWCNPISGHNTLYWYLQNLGQGPELLIRYENEEAVDDSQLPKDRFSAERLKGVDSTLKIQPAELGDSAVYLCASSLDQYSYEQYFGPGTRLTVT.

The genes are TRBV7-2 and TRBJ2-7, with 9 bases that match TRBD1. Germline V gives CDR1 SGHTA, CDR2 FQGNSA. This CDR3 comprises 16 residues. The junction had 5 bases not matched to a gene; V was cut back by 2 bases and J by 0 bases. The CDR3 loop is CASSLPGTGSSYEQYF. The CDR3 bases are TGTGCCAGCAGCTTACCCGGGACAGGGAGCTCCTACGAGCAGTACTTC. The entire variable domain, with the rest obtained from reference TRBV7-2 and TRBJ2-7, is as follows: GAGVSQSPSNKVTEKGKDVELRCDPISGHTALYWYRQSLGQGLEFLIYFQGNSAPDKSGLPSDRFSAERTGGSVSTLTIQRTQQEDSAVYLCASSLPGTGSSYEQYFGPGTRLTVT.

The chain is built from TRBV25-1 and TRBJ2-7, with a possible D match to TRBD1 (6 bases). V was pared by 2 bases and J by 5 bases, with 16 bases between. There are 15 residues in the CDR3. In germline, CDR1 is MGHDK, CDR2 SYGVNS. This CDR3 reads CASSEVRGRVHEQYF. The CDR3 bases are TGTGCCAGCAGTGAAGTCAGGGGCAGGGTTCACGAGCAGTACTTC.

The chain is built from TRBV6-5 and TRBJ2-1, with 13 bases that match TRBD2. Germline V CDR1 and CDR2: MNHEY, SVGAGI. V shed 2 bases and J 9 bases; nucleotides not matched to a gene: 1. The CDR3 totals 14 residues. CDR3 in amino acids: CASSYGLAGVEQFF. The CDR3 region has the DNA TGTGCCAGCAGTTACGGACTAGCGGGAGTTGAGCAGTTCTTC.

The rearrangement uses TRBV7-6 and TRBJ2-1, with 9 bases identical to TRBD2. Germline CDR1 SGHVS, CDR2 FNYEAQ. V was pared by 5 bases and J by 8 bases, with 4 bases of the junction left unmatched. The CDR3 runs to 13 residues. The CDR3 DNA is TGTGCCAGCAGCCCCGGGACTAGCTATGAGCAGTTCTTC. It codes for CASSPGTSYEQFF.

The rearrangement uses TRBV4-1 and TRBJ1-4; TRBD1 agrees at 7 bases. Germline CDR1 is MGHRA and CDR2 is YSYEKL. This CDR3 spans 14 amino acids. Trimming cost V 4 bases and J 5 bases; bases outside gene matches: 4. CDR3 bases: TGCGCCAGCAGCCCGGGACAGATCAATGAAAAACTGTTTTTT. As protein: CASSPGQINEKLFF.

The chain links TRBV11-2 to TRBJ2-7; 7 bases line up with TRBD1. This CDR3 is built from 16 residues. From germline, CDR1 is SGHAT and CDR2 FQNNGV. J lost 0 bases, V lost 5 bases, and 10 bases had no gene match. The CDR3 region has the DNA TGTGCCAGCAGCCTGGGAAGGGACAGTAACTCCTACGAGCAGTACTTC. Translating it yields CASSLGRDSNSYEQYF.

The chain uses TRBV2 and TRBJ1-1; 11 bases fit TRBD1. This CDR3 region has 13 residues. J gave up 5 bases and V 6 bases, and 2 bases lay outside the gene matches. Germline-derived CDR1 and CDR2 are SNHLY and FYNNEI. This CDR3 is CASSGQGATEAFF. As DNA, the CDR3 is TGTGCCAGCAGCGGACAGGGGGCAACTGAAGCTTTCTTT.

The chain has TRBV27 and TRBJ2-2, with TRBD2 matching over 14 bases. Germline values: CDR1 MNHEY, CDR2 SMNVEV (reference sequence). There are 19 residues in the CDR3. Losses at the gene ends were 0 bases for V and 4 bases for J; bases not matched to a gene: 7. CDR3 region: CASSLSGTSGRKSTGELFF. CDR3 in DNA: TGTGCCAGCAGTTTATCCGGGACTAGCGGGAGAAAAAGCACCGGGGAGCTGTTTTTT.

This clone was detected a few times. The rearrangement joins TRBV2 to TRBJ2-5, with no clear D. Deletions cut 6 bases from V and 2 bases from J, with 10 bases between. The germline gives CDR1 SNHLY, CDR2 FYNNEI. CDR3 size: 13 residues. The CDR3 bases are TGTGCCAGCAGCCTAGACTTACAAGAGACCCAGTACTTC. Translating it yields CASSLDLQETQYF.

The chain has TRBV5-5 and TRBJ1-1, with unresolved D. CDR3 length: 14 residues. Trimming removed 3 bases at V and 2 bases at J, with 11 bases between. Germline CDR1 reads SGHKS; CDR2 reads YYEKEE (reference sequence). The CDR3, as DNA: TGTGCCAGCAGCTCCTCCACAAGTAACACTGAAGCTTTCTTT. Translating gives CASSSSTSNTEAFF.

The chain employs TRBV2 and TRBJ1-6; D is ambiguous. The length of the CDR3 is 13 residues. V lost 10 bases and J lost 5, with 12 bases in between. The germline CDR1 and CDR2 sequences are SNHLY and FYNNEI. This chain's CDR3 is CATSGEDNSPLHF. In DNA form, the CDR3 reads TGTGCCACCTCCGGAGAGGATAATTCACCCCTCCACTTT.

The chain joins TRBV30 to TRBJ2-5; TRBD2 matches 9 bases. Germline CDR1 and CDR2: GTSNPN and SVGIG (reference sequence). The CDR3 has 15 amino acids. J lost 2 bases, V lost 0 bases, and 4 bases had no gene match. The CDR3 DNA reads TGTGCCTGGAGTGTCCTTCTAGCGGGGCAAGAGACCCAGTACTTC. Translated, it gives CAWSVLLAGQETQYF.

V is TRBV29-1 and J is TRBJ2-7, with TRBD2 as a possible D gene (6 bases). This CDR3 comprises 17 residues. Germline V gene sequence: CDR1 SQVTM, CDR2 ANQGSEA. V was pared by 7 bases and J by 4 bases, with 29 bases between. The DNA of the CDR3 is TGCAGCGGGCCCCTGGAGGGACCTCTAGGAAGTATGTACGAGCAGTACTTC. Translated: CSGPLEGPLGSMYEQYF.

The CDR3 sequence: CASSRTTGASNEQFF. The DNA for the CDR3 is TGCGCCAGCAGCCGGACCACAGGGGCATCCAATGAGCAGTTCTTC. This chain links TRBV5-1 with TRBJ2-1; 7 bases match TRBD1. CDR3 length equals 15 residues. Germline CDR1 SGHRS, CDR2 YFSETQ. Losses at the gene ends were 4 bases for V and 6 bases for J; bases not matched to a gene: 10.

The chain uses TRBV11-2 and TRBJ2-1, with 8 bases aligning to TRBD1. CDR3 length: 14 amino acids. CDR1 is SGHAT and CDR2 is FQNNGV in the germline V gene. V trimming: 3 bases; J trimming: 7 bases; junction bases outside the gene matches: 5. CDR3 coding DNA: TGTGCCAGCAGCTTCGGACAGGGTGCTAATGAGCAGTTCTTC. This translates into CASSFGQGANEQFF.

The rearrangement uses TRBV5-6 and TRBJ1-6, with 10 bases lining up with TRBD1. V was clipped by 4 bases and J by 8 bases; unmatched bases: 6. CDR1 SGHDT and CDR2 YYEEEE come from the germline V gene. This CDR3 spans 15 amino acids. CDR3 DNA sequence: TGTGCCAGCAGCCCGAGACAGGGGGCGGATTCACCCCTCCACTTT. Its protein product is CASSPRQGADSPLHF.

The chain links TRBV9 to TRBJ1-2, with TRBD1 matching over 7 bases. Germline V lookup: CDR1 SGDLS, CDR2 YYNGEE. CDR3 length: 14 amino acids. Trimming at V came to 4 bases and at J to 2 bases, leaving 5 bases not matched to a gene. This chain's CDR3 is CASSPTGQNYGYTF. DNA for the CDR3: TGTGCCAGCAGCCCTACGGGACAGAACTATGGCTACACCTTC.

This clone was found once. For the CDR3, the DNA is TGTGCCAGCTCACCGGGAGGAGCAGAGTCCACTGAAGCTTTCTTT. This translates into CASSPGGAESTEAFF. The chain couples TRBV18 to TRBJ1-1; no clear D. Deletions cut 3 bases from V and 4 bases from J, with 15 bases between. This CDR3 is built from 15 residues. Germline CDR1 and CDR2: KGHSH and LQKENI.

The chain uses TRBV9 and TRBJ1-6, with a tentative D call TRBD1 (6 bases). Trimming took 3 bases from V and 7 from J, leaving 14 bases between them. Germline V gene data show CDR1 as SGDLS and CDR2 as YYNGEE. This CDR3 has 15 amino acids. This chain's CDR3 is CASSGGGDVNSPLHF. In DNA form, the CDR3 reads TGTGCCAGCAGCGGAGGGGGGGACGTAAATTCACCCCTCCACTTT.